This record covers a single T cell receptor (beta chain). The antigen is undetermined. This sample was included in a study of identifying expanded T cells in peripheral blood. Study-wide findings and caveats: Technical replicates showed roughly 1.2 changed clones; two weeks 15 to 20; four weeks 19.

The repertoire was sequenced with immunoSEQ multiplex PCR; TCRdb's copy has only in-frame clones and lacks some. This sample has over 90,000 clones, with 88% found just once. V was pared by 0 bases and J by 8 bases, with 0 bases of the junction left unmatched. The CDR3 is 14 amino acids. Germline V gene data show CDR1 as MRHNA and CDR2 as SNTAGT. During the collection period, no donor immune events like infections were recorded. This clonotype was obtained from a person between 18 and 75 years old in good health. Sample: blood. This chain uses TRBV6-4 with TRBJ2-3; 12 bases match TRBD2. CDR3 in amino acids: CASSDSTSGSTQYF. The CDR3 coding sequence is TGTGCCAGCAGTGACTCGACTAGCGGGAGTACGCAGTATTTT.